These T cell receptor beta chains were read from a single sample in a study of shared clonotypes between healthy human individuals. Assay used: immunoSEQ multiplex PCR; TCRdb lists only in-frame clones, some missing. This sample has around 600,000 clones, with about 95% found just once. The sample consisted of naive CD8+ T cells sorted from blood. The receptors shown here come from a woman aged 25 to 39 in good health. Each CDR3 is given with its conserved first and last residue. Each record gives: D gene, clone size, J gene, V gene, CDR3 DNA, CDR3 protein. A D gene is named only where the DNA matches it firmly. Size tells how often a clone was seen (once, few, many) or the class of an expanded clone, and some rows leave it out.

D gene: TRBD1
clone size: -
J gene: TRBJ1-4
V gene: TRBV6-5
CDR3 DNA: TGTGCCAGCGGAATGGGACAGCATAATGAAAAACTGTTTTTT
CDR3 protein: CASGMGQHNEKLFF

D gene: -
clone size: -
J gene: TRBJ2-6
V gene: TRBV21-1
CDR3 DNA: TGTGCCAGCCCGTCGATCGGGAGATCTCTGAGGGCCAACGTCCTGACTTTC
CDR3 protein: CASPSIGRSLRANVLTF

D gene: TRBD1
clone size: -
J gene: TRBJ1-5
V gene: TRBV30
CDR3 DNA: TGTGCCTGGAGCGCGGGACAGGCCAATCAGCCCCAGCATTTT
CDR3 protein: CAWSAGQANQPQHF

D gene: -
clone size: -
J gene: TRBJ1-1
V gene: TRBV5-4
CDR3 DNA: TGTGCCAGCAGCGCAAGGCAGGGATGGACTGAAGCTTTCTTT
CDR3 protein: CASSARQGWTEAFF

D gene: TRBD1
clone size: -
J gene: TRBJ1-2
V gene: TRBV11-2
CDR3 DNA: TGTGCCAGCAGCGTCACAGGGGGCGCTGACGGCTACACCTTC
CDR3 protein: CASSVTGGADGYTF

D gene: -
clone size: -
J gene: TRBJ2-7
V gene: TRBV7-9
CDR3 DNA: TGTGCCAGCAGCTTAGATAATTATGGGGTCCCTGGGGAGCAGTACTTC
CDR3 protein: CASSLDNYGVPGEQYF

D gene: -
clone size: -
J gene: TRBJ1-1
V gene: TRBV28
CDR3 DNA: TGTGCCAGCTCACAAATCATGAACACTGAAGCTTTCTTT
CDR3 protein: CASSQIMNTEAFF

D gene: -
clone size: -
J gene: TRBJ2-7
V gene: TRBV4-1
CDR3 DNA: TGCGCCAGCAGCCAAGATCGATCGTACGAGCAGTACTTC
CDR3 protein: CASSQDRSYEQYF

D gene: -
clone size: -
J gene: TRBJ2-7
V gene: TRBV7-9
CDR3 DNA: TGTGCCAGCAGCTTAGCAGGCAGCGAGCAGTACTTC
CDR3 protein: CASSLAGSEQYF

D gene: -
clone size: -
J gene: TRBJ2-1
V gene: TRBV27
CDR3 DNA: TGTGCCAGCAGTTTATCGGGGCCTACTTACAATGAGCAGTTCTTC
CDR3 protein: CASSLSGPTYNEQFF

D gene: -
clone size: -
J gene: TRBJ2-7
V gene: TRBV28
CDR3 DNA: TGTGCCAGCAGTTTCAGGGGAGGTGGGTACGAGCAGTACTTC
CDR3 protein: CASSFRGGGYEQYF

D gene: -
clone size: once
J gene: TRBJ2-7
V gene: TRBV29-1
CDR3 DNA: TGCAGCGGTGACAGGATCAGCGACGAGCAGTACTTC
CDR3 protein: CSGDRISDEQYF

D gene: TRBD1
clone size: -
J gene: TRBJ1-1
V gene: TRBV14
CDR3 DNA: TGTGCCAGCAGCCAGGGACAGCTGAACACTGAAGCTTTCTTT
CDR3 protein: CASSQGQLNTEAFF

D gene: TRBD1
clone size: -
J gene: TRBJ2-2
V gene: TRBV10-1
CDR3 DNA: TGCGCCAGCAGCGACAGGGACGCCTATGGCACCGGGGAGCTGTTTTTT
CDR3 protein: CASSDRDAYGTGELFF

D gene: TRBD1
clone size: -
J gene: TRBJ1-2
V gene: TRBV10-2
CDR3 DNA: TGCGCCAGCAGGGGCGACAGGGCTAACTATGGCTACACCTTC
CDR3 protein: CASRGDRANYGYTF

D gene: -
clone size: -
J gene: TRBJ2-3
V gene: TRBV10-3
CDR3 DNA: TGTGCCATCAGGGGGACCGGGACCACGGCGAATACGCAGTATTTT
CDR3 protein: CAIRGTGTTANTQYF

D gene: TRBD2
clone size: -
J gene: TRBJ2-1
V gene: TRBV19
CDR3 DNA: TGTGCCAGTAGTATCTCTAGCGGGGTATACAATGAGCAGTTCTTC
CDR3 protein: CASSISSGVYNEQFF

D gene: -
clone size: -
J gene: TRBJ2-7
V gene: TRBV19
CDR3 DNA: TGTGCCAGTAGTATATCCATGGTAGGGTACGAGCAGTACTTC
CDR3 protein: CASSISMVGYEQYF

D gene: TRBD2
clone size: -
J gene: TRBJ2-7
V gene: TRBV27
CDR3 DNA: TGTGCCAGCAGTTTGGTGTTAGCGGGACGGTTCGAGCAGTACTTC
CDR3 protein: CASSLVLAGRFEQYF

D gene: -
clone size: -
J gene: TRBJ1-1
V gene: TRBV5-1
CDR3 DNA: TGCGCCAGCAGCTTTGCGGAACCGGCCAATGAAGCTTTCTTT
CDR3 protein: CASSFAEPANEAFF

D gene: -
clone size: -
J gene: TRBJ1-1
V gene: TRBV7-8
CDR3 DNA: TGTGCCAGCAGCTCGGGACCTCGGGACACTGAAGCTTTCTTT
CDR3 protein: CASSSGPRDTEAFF

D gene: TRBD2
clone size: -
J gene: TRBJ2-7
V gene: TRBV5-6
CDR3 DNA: TGTGCCAGCACCACGTGGATAAAACTAGCGGGACCGGCCGACGAGCAGTACTTC
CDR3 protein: CASTTWIKLAGPADEQYF

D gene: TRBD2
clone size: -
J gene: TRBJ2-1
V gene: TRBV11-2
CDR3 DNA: TGTGCCAGCAGCGAACTAGCGGGGGATTACAATGAGCAGTTCTTC
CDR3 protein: CASSELAGDYNEQFF

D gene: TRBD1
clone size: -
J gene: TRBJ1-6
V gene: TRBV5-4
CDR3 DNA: TGTGCCAGCAGCGGGGGACAGGACAATTCACCCCTCCACTTT
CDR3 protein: CASSGGQDNSPLHF

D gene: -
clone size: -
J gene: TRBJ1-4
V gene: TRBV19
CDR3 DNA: TGTGCCAGTAGAAGACCCGGGACGGACTATGAAAAACTGTTTTTT
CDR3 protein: CASRRPGTDYEKLFF

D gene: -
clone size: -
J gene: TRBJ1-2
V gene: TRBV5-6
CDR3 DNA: TGTGCCAGCAGCTTGGAGACGTATGGTGGATATGGCTACACCTTC
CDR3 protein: CASSLETYGGYGYTF

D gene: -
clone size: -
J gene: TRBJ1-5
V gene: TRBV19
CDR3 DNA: TGTGCCAGTAGTAGCCTCAATCAGCCCCAGCATTTT
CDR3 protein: CASSSLNQPQHF

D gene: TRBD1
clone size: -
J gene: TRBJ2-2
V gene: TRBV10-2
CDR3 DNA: TGCGCCAGCAACAACAGGGGGATAGACGGGGAGCTGTTTTTT
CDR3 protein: CASNNRGIDGELFF

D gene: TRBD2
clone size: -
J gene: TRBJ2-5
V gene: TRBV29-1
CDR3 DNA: TGCAGCTCATGGGCTAGCGGGAGGGCCGGAGAGACCCAGTACTTC
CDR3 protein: CSSWASGRAGETQYF

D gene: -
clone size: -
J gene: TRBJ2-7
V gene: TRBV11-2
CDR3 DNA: TGTGCCAGCAGCTTAGGGGGGTCCGGGTCTTACGAGCAGTACTTC
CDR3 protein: CASSLGGSGSYEQYF

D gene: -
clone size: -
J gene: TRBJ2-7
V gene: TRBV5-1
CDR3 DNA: TGCGCCAGCAGCTTGGGGGGGACCGACTACGAGCAGTACTTC
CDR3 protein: CASSLGGTDYEQYF

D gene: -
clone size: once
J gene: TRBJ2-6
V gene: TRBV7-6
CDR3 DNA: TGTGCCAGCAGCCCTCGTGGGGCCGGCAGGCCCCCCTCTGGGGCCAACGTCCTGACTTTC
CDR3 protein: CASSPRGAGRPPSGANVLTF

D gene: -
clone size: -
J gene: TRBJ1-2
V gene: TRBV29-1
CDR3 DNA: TGCAGCGTTGAAAGAGACGGTCTCTACACCTTC
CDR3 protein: CSVERDGLYTF

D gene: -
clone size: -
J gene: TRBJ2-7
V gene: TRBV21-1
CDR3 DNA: TGTGCCAGCAACGGGTTTAGCGGGAGCTCCTACGAGCAGTACTTC
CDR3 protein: CASNGFSGSSYEQYF

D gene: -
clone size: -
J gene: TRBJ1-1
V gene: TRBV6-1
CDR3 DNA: TGTGCCAGCAGTGAAGCGGGGCGATGGGGGGGCGCCCCTGAAGCTTTCTTT
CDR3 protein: CASSEAGRWGGAPEAFF

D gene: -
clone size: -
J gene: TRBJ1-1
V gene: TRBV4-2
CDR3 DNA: TGTGCCAGCAGCCAAGGCGGCGGATTTATGAACACTGAAGCTTTCTTT
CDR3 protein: CASSQGGGFMNTEAFF

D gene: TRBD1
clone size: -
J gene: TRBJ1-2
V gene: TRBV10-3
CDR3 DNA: TGTGCCATCAGTGAGCCAGGGACAGTAGCTAACTATGGCTACACCTTC
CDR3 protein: CAISEPGTVANYGYTF

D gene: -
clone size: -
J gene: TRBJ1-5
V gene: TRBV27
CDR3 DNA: TGTGCCAGCAGTTCAATGAATAGCAATCAGCCCCAGCATTTT
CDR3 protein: CASSSMNSNQPQHF

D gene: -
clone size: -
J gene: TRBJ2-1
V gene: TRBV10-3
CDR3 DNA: TGTGCCATCAGTGAGGATGGAATTGAGCAGTTCTTC
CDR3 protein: CAISEDGIEQFF

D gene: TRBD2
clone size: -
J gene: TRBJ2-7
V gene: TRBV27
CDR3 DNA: TGTGCCAGCAGTTCAAGCGGGAGCATCGACGAGCAGTACTTC
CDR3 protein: CASSSSGSIDEQYF

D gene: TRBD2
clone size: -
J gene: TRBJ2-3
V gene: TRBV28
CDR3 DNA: TGTGCCAGCAACGGACTAGCGGAAGGAGATACGCAGTATTTT
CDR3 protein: CASNGLAEGDTQYF

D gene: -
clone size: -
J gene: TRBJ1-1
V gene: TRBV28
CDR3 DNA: TGTGCCAGCAGTCCCGCCGGAACTTACACTGAAGCTTTCTTT
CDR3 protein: CASSPAGTYTEAFF

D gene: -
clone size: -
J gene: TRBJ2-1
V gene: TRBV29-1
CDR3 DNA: TGCAGCGTTGAAGATCTTTTGGGAGCTCATGAGCAGTTCTTC
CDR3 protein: CSVEDLLGAHEQFF

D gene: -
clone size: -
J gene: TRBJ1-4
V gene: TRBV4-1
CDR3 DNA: TGCGCCAGCCGTCCTAGGGTCTTCGATGAAAAACTGTTTTTT
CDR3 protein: CASRPRVFDEKLFF

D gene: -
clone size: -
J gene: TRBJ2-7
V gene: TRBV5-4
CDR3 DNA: TGTGCCAGCAGCTTGGGCGATAGGTCCTACGAGCAGTACTTC
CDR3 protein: CASSLGDRSYEQYF

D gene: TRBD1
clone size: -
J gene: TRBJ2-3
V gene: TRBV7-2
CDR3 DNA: TGTGCCAGCAGCTTGACCAGGGGGCCTGCAGATACGCAGTATTTT
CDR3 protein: CASSLTRGPADTQYF

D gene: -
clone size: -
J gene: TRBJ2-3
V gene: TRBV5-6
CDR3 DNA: TGTGCCAGCAGCTTGGAGCTCTTCGGAGATACGCAGTATTTT
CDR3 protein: CASSLELFGDTQYF

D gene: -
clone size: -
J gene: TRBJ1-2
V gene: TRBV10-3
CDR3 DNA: TGTGCCATCATTCCTCTCGTCCGGACTAACTATGGCTACACCTTC
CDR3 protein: CAIIPLVRTNYGYTF

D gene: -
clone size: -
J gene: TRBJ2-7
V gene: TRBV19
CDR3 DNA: TGTGCCAGTAGTATTGCGGGAACGGGCTACGAGCAGTACTTC
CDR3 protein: CASSIAGTGYEQYF

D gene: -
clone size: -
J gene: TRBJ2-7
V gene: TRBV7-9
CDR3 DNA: TGTGCCAGCAGCTTGGGACTCTCCGAGCAGTACTTC
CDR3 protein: CASSLGLSEQYF

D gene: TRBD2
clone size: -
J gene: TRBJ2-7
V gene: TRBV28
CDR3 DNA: TGTGCCTCCAGACTAGCGGGAGGGGGAGAGCAGTACTTC
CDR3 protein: CASRLAGGGEQYF

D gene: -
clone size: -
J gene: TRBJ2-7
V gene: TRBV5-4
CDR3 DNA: TGTGCCAGCAGCGTCTCGGGACCCTCCTACGAGCAGTACTTC
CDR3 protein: CASSVSGPSYEQYF

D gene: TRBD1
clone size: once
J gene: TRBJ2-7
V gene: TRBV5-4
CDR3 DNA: TGTGCCAGCAGCTTGGAGGACAGGGGAGAGACCTACGAGCAGTACTTC
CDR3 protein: CASSLEDRGETYEQYF

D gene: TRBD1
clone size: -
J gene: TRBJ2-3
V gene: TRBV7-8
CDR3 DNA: TGTGCCAGCAGCTTAGCCAAAACAGGGGGCACAGATACGCAGTATTTT
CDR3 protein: CASSLAKTGGTDTQYF

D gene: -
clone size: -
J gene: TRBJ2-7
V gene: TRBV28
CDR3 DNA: TGTGCCAGCAACACGATCGGTCGAGGGTACGAGCAGTACTTC
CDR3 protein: CASNTIGRGYEQYF

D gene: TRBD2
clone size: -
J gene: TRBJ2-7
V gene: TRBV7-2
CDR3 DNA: TGTGCCAGCAGCTTAACCCGGACTAGCGGGATCTCCTACGAGCAGTACTTC
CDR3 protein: CASSLTRTSGISYEQYF

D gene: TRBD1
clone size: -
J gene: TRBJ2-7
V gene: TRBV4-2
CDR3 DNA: TGTGCCAGCAGCGCAGGGACAGACGAGCAGTACTTC
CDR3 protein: CASSAGTDEQYF